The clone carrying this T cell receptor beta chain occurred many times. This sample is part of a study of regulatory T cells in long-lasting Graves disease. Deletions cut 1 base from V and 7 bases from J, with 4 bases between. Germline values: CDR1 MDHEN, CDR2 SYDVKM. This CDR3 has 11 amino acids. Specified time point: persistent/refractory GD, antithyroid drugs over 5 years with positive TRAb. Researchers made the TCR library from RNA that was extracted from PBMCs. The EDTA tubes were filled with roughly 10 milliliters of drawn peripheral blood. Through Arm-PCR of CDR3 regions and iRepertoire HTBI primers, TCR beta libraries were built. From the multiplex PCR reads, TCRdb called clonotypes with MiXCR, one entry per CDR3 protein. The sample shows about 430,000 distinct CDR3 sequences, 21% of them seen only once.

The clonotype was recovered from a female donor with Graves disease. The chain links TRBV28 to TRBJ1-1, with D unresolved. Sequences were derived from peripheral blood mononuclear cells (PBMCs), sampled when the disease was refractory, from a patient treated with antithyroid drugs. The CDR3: CASSLFGEAFF. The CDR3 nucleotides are TGTGCCAGCAGTTTATTTGGTGAAGCTTTCTTT.